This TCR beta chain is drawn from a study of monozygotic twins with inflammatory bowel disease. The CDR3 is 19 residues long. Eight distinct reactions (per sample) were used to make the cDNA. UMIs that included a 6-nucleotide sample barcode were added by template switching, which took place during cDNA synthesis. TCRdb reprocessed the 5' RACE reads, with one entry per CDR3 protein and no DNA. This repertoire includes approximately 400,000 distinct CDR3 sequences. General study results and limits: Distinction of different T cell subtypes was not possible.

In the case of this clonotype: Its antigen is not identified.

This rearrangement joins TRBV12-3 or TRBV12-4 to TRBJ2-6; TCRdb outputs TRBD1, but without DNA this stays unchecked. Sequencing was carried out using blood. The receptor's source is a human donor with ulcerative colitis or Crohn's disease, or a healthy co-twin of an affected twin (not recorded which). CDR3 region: CASSPHSGGQATGANVLTF.